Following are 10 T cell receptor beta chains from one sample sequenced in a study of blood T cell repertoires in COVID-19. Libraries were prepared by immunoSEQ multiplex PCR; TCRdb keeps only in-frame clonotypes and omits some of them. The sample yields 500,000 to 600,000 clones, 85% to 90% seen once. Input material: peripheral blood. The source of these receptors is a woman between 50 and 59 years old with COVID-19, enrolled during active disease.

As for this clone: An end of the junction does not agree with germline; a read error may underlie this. CDR3 sequence reads: CSVKEVSGTEAFF. The CDR3 nucleotides read TGCAGCGTTAAAGAAGTTTCGGGCACTGAAGCTTTCTTT. This chain joins TRBV29-1 and TRBJ1-1, with D unresolved. CDR3 size: 13 residues. Germline CDR1 reads SQVTM; CDR2 reads ANQGSEA. The complete variable domain, with remaining parts taken from reference TRBV29-1 and TRBJ1-1, reads SAVISQKPSRDICQRGTSLTIQCQVDSQVTMMFWYRQQPGQSLTLIATANQGSEATYESGFVIDKFPISRPNLTFSTLTVSNMSPEDSSIYLCSVKEVSGTEAFFGQGTRLTVV.

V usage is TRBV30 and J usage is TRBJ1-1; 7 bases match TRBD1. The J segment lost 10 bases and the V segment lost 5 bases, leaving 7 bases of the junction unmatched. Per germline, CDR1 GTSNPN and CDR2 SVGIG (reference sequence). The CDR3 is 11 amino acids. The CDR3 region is CAWGSGGVAFF. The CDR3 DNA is TGTGCCTGGGGGTCAGGGGGAGTAGCTTTCTTT.

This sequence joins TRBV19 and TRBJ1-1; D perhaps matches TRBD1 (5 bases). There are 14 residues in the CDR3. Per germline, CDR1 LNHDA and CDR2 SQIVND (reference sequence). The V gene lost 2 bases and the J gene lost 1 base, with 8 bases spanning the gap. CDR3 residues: CASSIITGNTEAFF. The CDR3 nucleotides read TGTGCCAGTAGTATAATTACAGGGAACACTGAAGCTTTCTTT.

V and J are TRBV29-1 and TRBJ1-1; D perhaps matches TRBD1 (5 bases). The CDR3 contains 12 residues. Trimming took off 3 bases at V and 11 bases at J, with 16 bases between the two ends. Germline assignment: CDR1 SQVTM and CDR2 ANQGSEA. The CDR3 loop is CSVDRTGAWAFF. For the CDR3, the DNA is TGCAGCGTTGACCGTACTGGGGCCTGGGCTTTCTTT.

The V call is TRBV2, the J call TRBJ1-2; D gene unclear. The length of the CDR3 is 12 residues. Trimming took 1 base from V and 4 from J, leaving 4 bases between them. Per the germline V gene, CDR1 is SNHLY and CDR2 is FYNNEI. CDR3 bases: TGTGCCAGCAGTGAAGGGGCCTATGGCTACACCTTC. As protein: CASSEGAYGYTF.

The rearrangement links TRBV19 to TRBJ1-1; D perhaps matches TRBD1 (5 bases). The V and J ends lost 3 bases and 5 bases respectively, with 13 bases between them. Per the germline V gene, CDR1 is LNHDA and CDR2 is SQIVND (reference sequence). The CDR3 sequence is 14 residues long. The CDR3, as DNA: TGTGCCAGTAGTATGGGGGACGGGGGGACTGAAGCTTTCTTT. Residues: CASSMGDGGTEAFF.

CDR3 sequence reads: CASSYGQGRNYGYTF. The DNA for the CDR3 is TGTGCCAGCAGCTACGGACAGGGTCGTAACTATGGCTACACCTTC. This sequence joins TRBV7-9 and TRBJ1-2; 8 nucleotides line up with TRBD1. This CDR3 contains 15 residues. CDR1 is SEHNR, CDR2 FQNEAQ, per germline (reference sequence). V lost 4 bases to trimming and J lost 1 base; unmatched junction nucleotides: 5.

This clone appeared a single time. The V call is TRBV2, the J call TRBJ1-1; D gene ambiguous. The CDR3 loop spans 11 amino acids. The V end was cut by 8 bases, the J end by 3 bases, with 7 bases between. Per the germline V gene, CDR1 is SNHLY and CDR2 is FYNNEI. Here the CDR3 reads CASSTDTEAFF. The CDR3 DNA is TGTGCCAGCTCTACGGACACTGAAGCTTTCTTT.

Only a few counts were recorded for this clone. The CDR3 nucleotides read TGTGCCAGCACCCAGACAGGCAGCCATTCACCCCTCCACTTT. This encodes CASTQTGSHSPLHF. The V and J genes are TRBV3-1 (or the pseudogene TRBV3-2) and TRBJ1-6; maybe TRBD1 (6 bases). The ends were cut back, 7 bases at V and 8 bases at J, with 15 bases in the middle. Germline assignment: CDR1 LGHDT and CDR2 YNNKEL (reference sequence). This CDR3 region has 14 residues.

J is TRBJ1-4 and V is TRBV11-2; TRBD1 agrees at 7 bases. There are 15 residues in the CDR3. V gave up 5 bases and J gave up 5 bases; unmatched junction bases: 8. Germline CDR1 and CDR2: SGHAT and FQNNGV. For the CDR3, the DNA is TGTGCCAGCAGCCCAGGGGGACAACCAAATGAAAAACTGTTTTTT. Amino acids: CASSPGGQPNEKLFF.